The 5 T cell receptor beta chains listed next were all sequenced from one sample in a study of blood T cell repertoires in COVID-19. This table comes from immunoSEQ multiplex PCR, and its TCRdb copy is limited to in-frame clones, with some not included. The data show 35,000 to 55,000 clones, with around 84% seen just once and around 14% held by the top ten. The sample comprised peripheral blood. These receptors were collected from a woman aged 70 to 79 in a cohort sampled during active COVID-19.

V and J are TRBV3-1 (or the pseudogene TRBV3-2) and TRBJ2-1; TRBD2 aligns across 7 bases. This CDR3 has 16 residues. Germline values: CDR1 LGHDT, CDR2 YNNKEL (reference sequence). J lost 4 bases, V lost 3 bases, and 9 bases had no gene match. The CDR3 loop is CASSQMTGGRYNEQFF. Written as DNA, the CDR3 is TGTGCCAGCAGCCAGATGACGGGAGGTAGATACAATGAGCAGTTCTTC.

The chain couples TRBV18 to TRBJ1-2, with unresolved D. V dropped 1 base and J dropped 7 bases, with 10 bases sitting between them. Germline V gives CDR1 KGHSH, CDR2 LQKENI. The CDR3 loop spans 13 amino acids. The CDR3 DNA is TGTGCCAGCTCACCACAGGCGGAGTCTGGCTACACCTTC. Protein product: CASSPQAESGYTF.

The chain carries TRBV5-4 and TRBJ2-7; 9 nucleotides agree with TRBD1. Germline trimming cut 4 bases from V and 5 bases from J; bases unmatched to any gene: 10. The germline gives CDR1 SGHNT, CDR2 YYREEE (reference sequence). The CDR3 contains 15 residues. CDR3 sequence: CASSAPGTGYDEQYF. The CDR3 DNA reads TGTGCCAGCAGCGCCCCCGGGACAGGGTACGACGAGCAGTACTTC.

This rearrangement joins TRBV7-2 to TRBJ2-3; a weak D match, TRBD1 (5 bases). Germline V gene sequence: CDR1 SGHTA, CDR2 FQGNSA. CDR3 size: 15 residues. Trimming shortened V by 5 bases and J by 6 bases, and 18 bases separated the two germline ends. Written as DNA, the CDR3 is TGTGCCAGCAGCCCGCGCCAACTCGCAGGGGATACGCAGTATTTT. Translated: CASSPRQLAGDTQYF.

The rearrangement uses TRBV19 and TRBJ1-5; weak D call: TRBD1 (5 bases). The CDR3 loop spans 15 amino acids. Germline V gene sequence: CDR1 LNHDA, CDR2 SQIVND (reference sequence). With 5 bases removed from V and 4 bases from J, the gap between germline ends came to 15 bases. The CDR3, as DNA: TGTGCCAGTAGTCTGTCCGGGGGGGGAAATCAGCCCCAGCATTTT. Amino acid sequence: CASSLSGGGNQPQHF.